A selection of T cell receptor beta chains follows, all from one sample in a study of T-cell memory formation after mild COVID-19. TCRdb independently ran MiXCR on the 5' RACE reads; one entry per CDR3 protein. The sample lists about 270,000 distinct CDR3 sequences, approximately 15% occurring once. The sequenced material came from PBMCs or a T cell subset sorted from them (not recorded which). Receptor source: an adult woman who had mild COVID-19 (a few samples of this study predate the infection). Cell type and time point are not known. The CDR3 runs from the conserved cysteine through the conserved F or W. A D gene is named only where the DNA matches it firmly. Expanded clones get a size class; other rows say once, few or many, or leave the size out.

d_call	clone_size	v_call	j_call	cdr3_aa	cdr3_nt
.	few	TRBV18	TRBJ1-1	CASSGRLQNTEAFF	TGTGCCAGCTCTGGCAGGCTACAGAACACTGAAGCTTTCTTT
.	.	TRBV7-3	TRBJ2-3	CASSLRQSTDTQYF	TGTGCCAGCAGCTTAAGGCAGTCCACAGATACGCAGTATTTT
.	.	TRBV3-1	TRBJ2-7	CASSQGTLTVGYEQYF	TGTGCCAGCAGCCAAGGAACCCTGACAGTGGGGTACGAGCAGTACTTC
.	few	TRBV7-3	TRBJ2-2	CASSLAGKRSGELFF	TGTGCCAGCAGCTTAGCGGGAAAGAGGTCCGGGGAGCTGTTTTTT
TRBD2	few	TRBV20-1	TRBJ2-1	CSARSIAGGPVSSYNEQFF	TGCAGTGCTCGATCCATAGCGGGGGGTCCCGTGAGCTCCTACAATGAGCAGTTCTTC
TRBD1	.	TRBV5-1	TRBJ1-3	CASSSGQGNTIYF	TGCGCCAGCAGCTCGGGACAGGGAAACACCATATATTTT
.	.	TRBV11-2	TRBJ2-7	CASKGPGLRYEQYF	TGTGCCAGCAAAGGACCGGGCTTACGCTACGAGCAGTACTTC
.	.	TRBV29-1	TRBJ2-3	CSAAGTEGSAPDTQYF	TGCAGCGCTGCGGGGACTGAAGGAAGTGCCCCAGATACGCAGTATTTT
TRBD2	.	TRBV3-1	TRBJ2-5	CASSTLAGGGETQYF	TGTGCCAGCAGCACGCTAGCGGGGGGCGGGGAGACCCAGTACTTC
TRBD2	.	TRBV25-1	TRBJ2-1	CASSERTSGGFGEQFF	TGTGCCAGCAGTGAAAGGACTAGCGGGGGGTTTGGTGAGCAGTTCTTC
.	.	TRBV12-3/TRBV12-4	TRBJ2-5	CASSSRPRRRETQYF	TGTGCCAGCAGTTCCCGGCCCAGGCGGCGAGAGACCCAGTACTTC
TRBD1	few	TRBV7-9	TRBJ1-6	CASSLGQGFYNSPLHF	TGTGCCAGCAGCTTAGGACAGGGGTTCTATAATTCACCCCTCCACTTT
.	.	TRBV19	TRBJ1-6	CASSTLRQDNSPLNF	TGTGCCAGTAGTACCTTAAGACAGGATAATTCACCCCTCAACTTT
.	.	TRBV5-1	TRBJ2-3	CASSRVDSTDTQYF	TGCGCCAGCAGCCGGGTCGACAGCACAGATACGCAGTATTTT
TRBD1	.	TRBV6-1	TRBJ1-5	CATWGQVNQPQHF	TGTGCCACCTGGGGACAGGTAAATCAGCCCCAGCATTTT
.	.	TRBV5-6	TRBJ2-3	CASSRRAQDTQYF	TGTGCCAGCAGCCGACGGGCACAAGATACGCAGTATTTT
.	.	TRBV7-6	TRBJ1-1	CASSHPLRGAAEAFF	TGTGCCAGCAGCCACCCCCTGAGGGGCGCCGCTGAAGCTTTCTTT
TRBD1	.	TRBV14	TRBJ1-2	CASSLWTGDNYGYTF	TGTGCCAGCAGCCTCTGGACAGGAGACAACTATGGCTACACCTTC
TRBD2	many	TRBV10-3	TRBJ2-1	CAISGASGGLNEQFF	TGTGCCATCAGTGGGGCTAGCGGGGGGCTAAATGAGCAGTTCTTC
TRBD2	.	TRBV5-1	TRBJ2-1	CASSLAGAGGLGEQFF	TGCGCCAGCAGCTTGGCCGGTGCGGGGGGCTTAGGTGAGCAGTTCTTC
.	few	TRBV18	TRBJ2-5	CASSPYQETQYF	TGTGCCAGCTCACCGTACCAAGAGACCCAGTACTTC
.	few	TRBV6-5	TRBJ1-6	CASSSVGSPLHF	TGTGCCAGCAGTTCAGTCGGTTCACCCCTCCACTTT
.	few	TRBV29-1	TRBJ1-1	CSAGRDTNTEAFF	TGCAGCGCGGGCCGGGACACGAACACTGAAGCTTTCTTT
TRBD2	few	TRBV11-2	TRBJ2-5	CASSRGTSPKETQYF	TGTGCCAGCAGCCGTGGGACTAGCCCTAAGGAGACCCAGTACTTC
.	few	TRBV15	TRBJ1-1	CATSRDLQRNTEAFF	TGTGCCACCAGCAGAGATCTACAGAGGAACACTGAAGCTTTCTTT
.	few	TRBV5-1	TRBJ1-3	CASSFEPGDFSGNTIYF	TGCGCCAGCAGCTTCGAGCCAGGGGATTTCTCTGGAAACACCATATATTTT
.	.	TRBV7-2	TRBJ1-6	CASSLGVRVASPLHF	TGTGCCAGCAGCTTAGGCGTCAGGGTTGCTTCACCCCTCCACTTT
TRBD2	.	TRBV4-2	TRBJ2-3	CASSQDPSGHTDTQYF	TGTGCCAGCAGCCAAGACCCTAGCGGTCACACAGATACGCAGTATTTT
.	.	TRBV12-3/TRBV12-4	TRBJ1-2	CASSSGTNYGYTF	TGTGCCAGCAGCTCCGGGACTAACTATGGCTACACCTTC
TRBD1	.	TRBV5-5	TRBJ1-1	CASSPSRGYNTEAFF	TGTGCCAGCAGTCCGTCCAGGGGGTACAACACTGAAGCTTTCTTT
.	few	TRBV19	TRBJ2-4	CASRHDRRNIQYF	TGTGCCAGTAGGCACGACAGGCGAAACATTCAGTACTTC
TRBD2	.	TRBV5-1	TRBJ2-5	CASSSHLGLAAWETQYF	TGCGCCAGCAGCTCCCACCTGGGACTAGCGGCCTGGGAGACCCAGTACTTC
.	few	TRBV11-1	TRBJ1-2	CASRADGLRRGYTF	TGTGCCAGCAGAGCGGACGGTCTGCGTCGCGGCTACACCTTC
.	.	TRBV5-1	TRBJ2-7	CASSSARTAQSYEQYF	TGCGCCAGCAGCTCGGCCCGGACAGCTCAATCCTACGAGCAGTACTTC
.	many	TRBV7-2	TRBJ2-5	CASSFSRVETQYF	TGTGCCAGCAGCTTCAGCAGGGTGGAGACCCAGTACTTC
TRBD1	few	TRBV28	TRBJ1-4	CASSLAGTGFEKLFF	TGTGCCAGCAGTTTAGCCGGGACAGGATTTGAAAAACTGTTTTTT
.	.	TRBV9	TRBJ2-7	CASSPLDSRGPYEQYF	TGTGCCAGCAGCCCTCTCGACTCTCGCGGGCCCTACGAGCAGTACTTC
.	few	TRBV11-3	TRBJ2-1	CASSLRPGAVHEQFF	TGTGCCAGCAGCTTACGGCCGGGAGCAGTCCATGAGCAGTTCTTC
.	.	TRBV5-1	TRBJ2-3	CASSAGKMGVTDTQYF	TGCGCCAGCAGCGCAGGGAAAATGGGAGTCACAGATACGCAGTATTTT
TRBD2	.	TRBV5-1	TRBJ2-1	CASSLGRTSGLEQFF	TGCGCCAGCAGCTTGGGCCGGACTAGCGGTTTAGAGCAGTTCTTC
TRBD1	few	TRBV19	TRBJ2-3	CASSAGTGPDTQYF	TGTGCCAGTAGTGCCGGGACAGGGCCAGATACGCAGTATTTT